This T cell receptor beta chain originates from a study of OX40 agonist ivuxolimab in advanced cancers. Data came from immunoSEQ multiplex PCR; TCRdb stores just in-frame clones and leaves some out. The sample lists 80,000 to 130,000 clones; approximately 90% were seen once. Anyone with autoimmune disease history or systemic immunosuppression was excluded. V shed 3 bases and J 0 bases; nucleotides not matched to a gene: 3. The germline CDR1 and CDR2 sequences are LNHDA and SQIVND (reference sequence). The CDR3 length is 15 residues. Study-wide results and caveats: Certain nonresponders additionally had low normalized T-cell clonal expansion. Expanded peripheral T cell antigen specificity was not determined.

Of note for this clone: Its cognate antigen is unknown.

The V and J genes are TRBV19 and TRBJ2-7, with TRBD1 matching over 9 bases. Sequenced here: CD4+ or CD8+ T cells sorted from blood, sampled in a trial of the OX40 agonist ivuxolimab. The sequence was collected from an adult with an advanced solid tumor such as melanoma, head and neck, liver or kidney cancer. CDR3 amino acids: CASSMPGQGSYEQYF. CDR3 in DNA: TGTGCCAGTAGTATGCCGGGACAGGGCTCCTACGAGCAGTACTTC.